This T cell receptor (beta chain) was sequenced in a study of cytomegalovirus exposure and HLA in healthy donors (dated by TCRdb to 2016 to 2017). The study in broad terms: According to an earlier analysis of a few hundred of the donors, about 170 million T cells yielded 117 million unique TCR beta sequences and around 280 Gb of sequence data. Rather than using new phenotypic data, the later analysis identified candidate immune exposures from TCR beta sequences and from how often those sequences occurred across donors. The study combined high-throughput TCR immunosequencing, statistical association of individual TCRs with disease status, and machine learning to predict cytomegalovirus infection status. On average, 235,054 unique TCR beta nucleotide sequences were sequenced per donor among a few hundred genotyped donors of the cohort, with roughly 18% of those sequences being non-productive. Every discovery cohort repertoire had been produced on one sequencing platform. Alongside the repertoire data, information on donor age, sex, ethnicity and CMV serostatus was compiled. Around 320 gigabases of sequencing data and some 85 million unique TCR sequences were included in an early release covering about 620 HLA-typed donors. Because of strong linkage in the cohort, four or five DR-DQ haplotypes were treated as single units for association and clustering. To decide whether each TCR beta V gene segment behaved as functional or pseudogenic, an earlier analysis of several hundred of the donors relied on high-throughput TCR beta sequencing. The genetic ancestry cluster associated with self-reported Caucasian donors included 81% of the roughly 400 genotyped donors. Class I and class II HLA loci were covered by the typing at four-digit resolution. Typing coverage differed by locus: A, B, C, DRB1 and DQB1 were typed in roughly 620-630 donors, DQA1 in about 500, DPA1 in around 600, and DPB1 in around 440. The study aimed to test whether cataloging public T cell receptors could reveal signatures of past pathogen exposure. In a later genetic analysis, genome-wide SNP genotypes for about 55% of the roughly 700 donors were used, and that subset was treated as a discovery cohort. Besides the first cohort of around 700 subjects, a separate validation cohort made up of 95 to 150 different subjects was used. A later analysis re-analyzed previously published TCR beta repertoires from 666 donors and added high-resolution HLA genotyping to study TCR occurrence patterns. Using immunosequencing, the study profiled T cell repertoires from fewer than 850 subjects and related those repertoires to cytomegalovirus serostatus.

Regarding this clone: No antigen is known for it. The sample holds no much larger clone one base away, and base qualities are not on file.

The cohort comprised fewer than 700 healthy bone marrow donors. All cohort members were sampled while nominally healthy, although unrecorded immune exposures were likely present. Of the roughly 700 cohort members, approximately 300 had a positive CMV serostatus and roughly 370 had a negative one, while no CMV serostatus was recorded for the donor. A peripheral blood sample was provided by each donor, and peripheral blood mononuclear cells were used for TCR beta sequencing. Genomic DNA extraction from the blood cell samples was performed with the Qiagen DNeasy Blood Extraction Kit. The library was prepared using the immunoSEQ multiplex PCR assay. For the multiplex PCR, a mixture combining 60 forward primers for TCR Vbeta segments and 13 reverse primers for TCR Jbeta segments was used. Amplification of the CDR3 region of rearranged TCR beta genes was performed with a multiplex PCR assay on genomic DNA. On the Illumina HiSeq System, the amplified TCR beta libraries were sequenced as 87-base-pair reads. As for the authors' bioinformatics: A later analysis counted about 82 million unique TCR beta chains across the 550 to 800 repertoires, and around 9.9 million of these chains were shared by at least two donors. Raw reads were error-corrected and collapsed into unique sequences by a nearest-neighbor algorithm in which closely related sequences were merged to remove PCR and sequencing errors. Alignment of CDR3 sequences to IMGT reference sequences was used to assign V, D and J gene segments. For a sequence to be retained, at least a six-nucleotide match to both a V gene segment and a J gene segment was required. A rearrangement was called productive if the CDR3 had no stop codons and remained in frame with V and J, and every other rearrangement was called non-productive. CDR3 was defined according to IMGT convention as the region running from the second conserved V-encoded cysteine to the conserved J-encoded phenylalanine. The earlier analysis of about 560 of the donors excluded any sequence lacking an unambiguous match to a single V gene segment. In an earlier analysis of 587 of the donors, V segments were called functional above 56.7% productive rearrangements and were called segregating when the between-donor standard deviation exceeded 5%. A statistical classification framework was built to diagnose cytomegalovirus status from the catalog of TCR beta chain sequences. V and J gene assignment, in a later analysis, came from comparing TCR nucleotide sequences with IMGT/GENE-DB human TR gene sequences. A later analysis assigned CDR3 sequences and most-parsimonious VDJ recombination scenarios with the TCRdist pipeline. A later analysis defined each TCR beta chain by its CDR3 amino acid sequence plus V-gene family, and excluded reads lacking a unique V-gene family. As a way to deal with suspected cross-contamination and a sequencing artifact, a later analysis dropped approximately 570 nucleotide sequences that were highly shared and had low generation probability. In a later analysis, a clonal expansion index was calculated for each public chain from normalized within-repertoire ranks of inferred template counts. Generation probabilities in a later analysis came from a VDJ recombination model fitted to out-of-frame rearrangements, and those results were checked against IGoR. Hypergeometric tests were used in a later analysis to score TCR-TCR, TCR-HLA and TCR-CMV co-occurrence, with a repertoire-size bias correction applied to the TCR pairs. False discovery rates were estimated in a later analysis by permuting HLA or CMV assignments 20 times. In a later analysis, co-occurring TCRs were grouped with DBSCAN, and TCRdist sequence similarity was added when clustering was performed within HLA-allele-positive subsets. Repertoires with fewer than 30,000 or more than 120,000 public chains, plus five repertoires with anomalous nucleotide sharing, were excluded from co-occurrence clustering. Not all clones reach the TCRdb copy of this immuneACCESS table, which keeps in-frame sequences only. Checked studies attribute under half of the gap to unresolved V genes and leave the rest unexplained. V and J calls and clone size are given by that table; D and trimming were obtained from the DNA. This sample is represented by about 94,000 clones; roughly 86% of them were singletons. The top ten clones comprise around a tenth of the sample.

The CDR3 measures 12 amino acids from cysteine to phenylalanine. CDR3 DNA is the only sequence kept; it has 36 bases, read in frame from the first base. Trimming removed 4 bases from V and 5 bases from J; the gene matches leave 5 bases unexplained. Per the germline V gene (reference sequence), GTSNPN is the CDR1 and SVGIG is the CDR2. Beyond this particular receptor, the publication reports: In both the original and validation cohorts, the classifier was reported to diagnose cytomegalovirus status with high specificity and sensitivity. An earlier analysis of approximately 600 of the donors showed that most TCR beta V segments appeared in productive rearrangements either about 90% or about 30% of the time, which broadly matched IMGT annotations. Because counts were too low, seventeen rarely observed V segments, including chromosome 9 orphons, were left out of the earlier analysis of a few hundred of the donors. The sequencing pipeline was judged likely to have produced a cluster of highly shared sequence variants as a technical artifact. Sequencing depth was assumed to be roughly uniform across donors in the presence/absence analyses, though that assumption may not hold. When HLA alleles, especially DR and DQ, strongly co-occurred, attributing TCR associations to individual alleles was difficult. A further reported finding was that TCR beta sequences accurately predicted the HLA-A and HLA-B alleles for most subjects in the first cohort. In a later genetic analysis, fewer N-insertions in productive TCRs were reported among donors in an Asian-associated ancestry cluster than the roughly 670-donor mean. The study gave a list of around 170 TCR beta chains associated with cytomegalovirus. In a later analysis, TCR association rates were found to vary across HLA loci, with the most associated TCRs seen for DRB1 alleles and the fewest for HLA-C alleles. The authors suggested that the approach could potentially be extended to other disease states and immunological phenotypes. A later analysis associated about 17,000 TCR beta sequences with specific HLA alleles at a false discovery rate of 0.05. Most CMV-associated TCR beta chains appeared to be HLA-restricted in a later analysis, and the HLA associations seemed to be driven largely by CMV exposure. V-gene and J-gene trimming of TCR beta chains was associated with a missense DCLRE1C variant in a later genetic analysis, and the association was replicated in an independent cohort. In vitro tests confirmed that a few of the cytomegalovirus-associated TCR beta chains recognize cytomegalovirus antigens. CMV serostatus was the only immune exposure information available for the cohort. Because HLA typing was missing for some donors at each locus, association tests included only the typed subset. Linkage disequilibrium might explain the correlated functional status among segregating V segments, but an unknown experimental factor could not be ruled out. Some IMGT-functional V segments, including TRBV6-2 and TRBV6-3, could not be told apart with the 87-base-pair reads, so those segments were excluded. The cohort was sequenced for TCR beta chains only, and without alpha or paired-chain data the features that could be detected were limited. Several of the top co-occurrence clusters appeared to be linked to parvovirus B19, influenza, CMV and Epstein-Barr virus, according to a later analysis. Most TCR sequences were observed very rarely across donors, whereas some public TCRs were present in many individuals. A later analysis found that HLA-associated TCR beta chains were more clonally expanded and had lower generation probabilities than equally common non-associated chains.

The sequence is built from TRBV30 and TRBJ2-7, with 7 bases in between that match TRBD1. The source is a human donor in good health. Input material: PBMCs. The CDR3 region has the sequence CAWNRDSHEQYF. The DNA sequence reads TGTGCCTGGAACCGGGACAGTCACGAGCAGTACTTC.